This T cell receptor beta chain originates from a study of breast tumors, draining lymph nodes, adjacent tissues. This clonotype has ten or more counts. Antigen unknown. Axillary draining lymph nodes of breast cancer patients supplied the node samples. General study points: Findings are consistent with lymph node origin and intratumoral expansion of most tumor T cells. Compared with lymph nodes, tumors were less diverse; compared with nontumor tissue, more. Luminal-like breast cancer showed significantly higher tumor–nontumor repertoire similarity than basal-like.

MiXCR, applied by TCRdb to the multiplex PCR reads, yields one record per CDR3 protein. Here the sample spans 150,000 to 250,000 distinct CDR3 sequences, around 29% being singletons. This CDR3 contains 16 residues. The V gene lost 0 bases and the J gene lost 0 bases, with 11 bases spanning the gap. Germline lookup yields CDR1 MNHNY and CDR2 SVGAGI (reference sequence). What was sequenced was axillary lymph node tissue. V and J are TRBV6-6 and TRBJ1-2; D unclear. This sequence was found in a female donor with breast cancer. Some clones in this sample may be carry-over from other donors' samples. The CDR3 region has the DNA TGTGCCAGCAGTTACTCGCGAACAAGTACTAACTATGGCTACACCTTC. This sequence encodes CASSYSRTSTNYGYTF.